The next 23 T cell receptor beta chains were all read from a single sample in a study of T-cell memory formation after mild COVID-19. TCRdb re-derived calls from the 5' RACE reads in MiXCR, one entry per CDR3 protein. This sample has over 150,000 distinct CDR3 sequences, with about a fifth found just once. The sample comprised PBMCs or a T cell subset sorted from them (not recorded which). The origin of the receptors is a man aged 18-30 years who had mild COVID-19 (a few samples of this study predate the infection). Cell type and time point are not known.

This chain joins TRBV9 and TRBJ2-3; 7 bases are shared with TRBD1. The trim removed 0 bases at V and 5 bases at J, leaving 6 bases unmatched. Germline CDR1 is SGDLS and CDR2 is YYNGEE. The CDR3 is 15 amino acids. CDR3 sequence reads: CASSVASPGGDTQYF. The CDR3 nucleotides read TGTGCCAGCAGCGTAGCCAGCCCAGGGGGAGATACGCAGTATTTT.

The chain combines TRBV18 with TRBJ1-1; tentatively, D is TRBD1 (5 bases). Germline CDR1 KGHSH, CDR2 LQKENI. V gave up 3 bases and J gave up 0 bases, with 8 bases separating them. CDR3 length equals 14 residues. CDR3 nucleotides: TGTGCCAGCTCACCTTCGACAGTGAACACTGAAGCTTTCTTT. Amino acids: CASSPSTVNTEAFF.

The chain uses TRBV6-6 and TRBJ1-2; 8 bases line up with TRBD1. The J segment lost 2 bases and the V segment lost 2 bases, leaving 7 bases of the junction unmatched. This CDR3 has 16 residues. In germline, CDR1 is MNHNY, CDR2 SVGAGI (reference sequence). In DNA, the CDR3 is TGTGCCAGCAGTTACCCCGAGACAGGGGCGAACTATGGCTACACCTTC. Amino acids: CASSYPETGANYGYTF.

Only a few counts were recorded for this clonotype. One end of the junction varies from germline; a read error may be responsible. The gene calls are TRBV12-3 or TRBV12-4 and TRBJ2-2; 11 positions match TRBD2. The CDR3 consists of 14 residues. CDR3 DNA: TGTGCCATGGGACTAGCGGTGAACCCCGGGGAGCTGTTTTTT. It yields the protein CAMGLAVNPGELFF.

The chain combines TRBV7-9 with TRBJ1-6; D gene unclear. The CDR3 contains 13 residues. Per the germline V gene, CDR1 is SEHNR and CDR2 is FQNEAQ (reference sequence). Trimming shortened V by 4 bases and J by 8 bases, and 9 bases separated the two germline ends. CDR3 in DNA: TGTGCCAGCAGCTCCGACGGATATTCACCCCTCCACTTT. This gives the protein CASSSDGYSPLHF. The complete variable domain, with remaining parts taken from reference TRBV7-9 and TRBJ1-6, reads DTGVSQNPRHKITKRGQNVTFRCDPISEHNRLYWYRQTLGQGPEFLTYFQNEAQLEKSRLLSDRFSAERPKGSFSTLEIQRTEQGDSAMYLCASSSDGYSPLHFGNGTRLTVT.

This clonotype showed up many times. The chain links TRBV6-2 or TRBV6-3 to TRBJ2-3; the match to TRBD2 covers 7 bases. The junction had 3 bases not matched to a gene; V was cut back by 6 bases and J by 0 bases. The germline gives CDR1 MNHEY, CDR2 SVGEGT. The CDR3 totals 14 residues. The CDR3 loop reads CASREAGSTDTQYF. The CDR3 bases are TGTGCCAGCAGAGAAGCGGGGAGCACAGATACGCAGTATTTT.

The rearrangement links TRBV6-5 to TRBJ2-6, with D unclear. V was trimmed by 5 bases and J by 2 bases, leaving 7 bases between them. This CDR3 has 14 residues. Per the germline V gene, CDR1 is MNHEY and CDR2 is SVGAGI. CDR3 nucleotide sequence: TGTGCCAGCAGTCCACGCGCTGGGGCCAACGTCCTGACTTTC. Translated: CASSPRAGANVLTF.

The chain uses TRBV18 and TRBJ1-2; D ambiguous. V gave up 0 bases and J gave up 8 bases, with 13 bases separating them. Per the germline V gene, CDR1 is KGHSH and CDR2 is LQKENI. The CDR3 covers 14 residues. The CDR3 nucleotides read TGTGCCAGCTCACCACCGGCCCGGGTACGGGGCTACACCTTC. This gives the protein CASSPPARVRGYTF. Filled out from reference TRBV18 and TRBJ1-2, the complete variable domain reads NAGVMQNPRHLVRRRGQEARLRCSPMKGHSHVYWYRQLPEEGLKFMVYLQKENIIDESGMPKERFSAEFPKEGPSILRIQQVVRGDSAAYFCASSPPARVRGYTFGSGTRLTVV.

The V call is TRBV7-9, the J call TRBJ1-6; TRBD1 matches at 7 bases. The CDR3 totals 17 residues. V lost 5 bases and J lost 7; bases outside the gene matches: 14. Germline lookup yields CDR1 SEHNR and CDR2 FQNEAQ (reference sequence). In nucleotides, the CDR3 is TGTGCCAGCAGCACCCTAGGCCGACAGGGAGTAAATTCACCCCTCCACTTT. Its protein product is CASSTLGRQGVNSPLHF. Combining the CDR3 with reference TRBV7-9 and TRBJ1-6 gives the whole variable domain DTGVSQNPRHKITKRGQNVTFRCDPISEHNRLYWYRQTLGQGPEFLTYFQNEAQLEKSRLLSDRFSAERPKGSFSTLEIQRTEQGDSAMYLCASSTLGRQGVNSPLHFGNGTRLTVT.

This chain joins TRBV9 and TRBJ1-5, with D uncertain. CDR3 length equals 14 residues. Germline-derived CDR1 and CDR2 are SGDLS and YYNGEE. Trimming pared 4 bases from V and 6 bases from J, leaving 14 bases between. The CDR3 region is CASSSGLTVQPQHF. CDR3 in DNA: TGTGCCAGCAGCTCAGGATTAACTGTTCAGCCCCAGCATTTT.

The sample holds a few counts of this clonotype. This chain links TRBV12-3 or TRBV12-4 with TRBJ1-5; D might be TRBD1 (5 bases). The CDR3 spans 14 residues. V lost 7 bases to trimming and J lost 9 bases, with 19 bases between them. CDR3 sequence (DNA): TGTGCCAGCACTCTCCAAGTGGGGGGATCGCCCCAGCATTTT. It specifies CASTLQVGGSPQHF.

CDR3 loop: CAWSVLREKLFF. Written as DNA, the CDR3 is TGTGCCTGGAGTGTATTGCGTGAAAAACTGTTTTTT. The V gene is TRBV30, the J gene TRBJ1-4; D gene uncertain. Germline values: CDR1 GTSNPN, CDR2 SVGIG (reference sequence). This CDR3 contains 12 residues. V lost 0 bases, J lost 7 bases, and 6 bases lay in between.

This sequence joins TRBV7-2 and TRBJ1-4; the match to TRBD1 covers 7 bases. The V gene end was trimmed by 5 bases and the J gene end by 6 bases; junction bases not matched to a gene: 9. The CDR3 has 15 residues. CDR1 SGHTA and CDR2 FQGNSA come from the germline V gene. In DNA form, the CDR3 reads TGTGCCAGCAGCCCCCGACAGGGAAGTGATGAAAAACTGTTTTTT. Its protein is CASSPRQGSDEKLFF.

The CDR3 here is CASSSTGMGETQYF. The CDR3 nucleotides read TGTGCCAGCAGCTCTACAGGTATGGGAGAGACCCAGTACTTC. V and J are TRBV5-6 and TRBJ2-5; D is possibly TRBD1 (5 bases). Germline CDR1 SGHDT, CDR2 YYEEEE. Trimming left V 3 bases short and J 4 bases short, with 13 bases between. The CDR3 has 14 amino acids. Based on the CDR3 plus reference TRBV5-6 and TRBJ2-5, the full variable domain is DAGVTQSPTHLIKTRGQQVTLRCSPKSGHDTVSWYQQALGQGPQFIFQYYEEEERQRGNFPDRFSGHQFPNYSSELNVNALLLGDSALYLCASSSTGMGETQYFGPGTRLLVL.

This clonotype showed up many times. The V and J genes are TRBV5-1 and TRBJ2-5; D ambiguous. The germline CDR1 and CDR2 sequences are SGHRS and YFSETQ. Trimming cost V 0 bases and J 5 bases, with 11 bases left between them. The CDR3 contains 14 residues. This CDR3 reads CASSLGGPVETQYF. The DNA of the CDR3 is TGCGCCAGCAGCTTGGGGGGTCCGGTGGAGACCCAGTACTTC.

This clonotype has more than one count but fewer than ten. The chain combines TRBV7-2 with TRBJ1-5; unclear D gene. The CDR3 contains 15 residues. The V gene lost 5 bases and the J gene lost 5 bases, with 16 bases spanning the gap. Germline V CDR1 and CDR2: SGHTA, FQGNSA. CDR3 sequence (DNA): TGTGCCAGCAGCCTTGGACCCGGTGGGGATCAGCCCCAGCATTTT. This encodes CASSLGPGGDQPQHF.

The CDR3 DNA sequence: TGTGCCAGCAGTGAAGCCTTGGGGACTGAAGCTTTCTTT. Translating it yields CASSEALGTEAFF. V is TRBV6-4 and J is TRBJ1-1; D not resolved. CDR3 length: 13 amino acids. The V gene's germline CDR1 is MRHNA and CDR2 SNTAGT. Trimming stripped 3 bases from V and 5 bases from J, with 10 bases between.

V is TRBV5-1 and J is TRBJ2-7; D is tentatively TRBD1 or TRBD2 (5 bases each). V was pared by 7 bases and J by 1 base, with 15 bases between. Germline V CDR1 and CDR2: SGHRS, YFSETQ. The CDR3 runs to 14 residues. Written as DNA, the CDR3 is TGCGCCAGCTCGGAGGCAGGGAATTCCTACGAGCAGTACTTC. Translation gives CASSEAGNSYEQYF.

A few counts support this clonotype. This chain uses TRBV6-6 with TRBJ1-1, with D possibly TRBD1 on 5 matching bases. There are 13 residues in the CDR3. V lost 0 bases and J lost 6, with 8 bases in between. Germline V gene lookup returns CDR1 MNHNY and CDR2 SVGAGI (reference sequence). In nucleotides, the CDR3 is TGTGCCAGCAGTTACTCGTTGGGGGCTGAAGCTTTCTTT. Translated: CASSYSLGAEAFF.

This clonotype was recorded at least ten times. The CDR3 protein is CASSLGAPPDTQYF. CDR3 DNA: TGCGCCAGCAGCTTAGGGGCACCCCCAGATACGCAGTATTTT. The rearrangement uses TRBV5-1 and TRBJ2-3, with D maybe TRBD1 (5 bases). This CDR3 region has 14 residues. Germline V gives CDR1 SGHRS, CDR2 YFSETQ. The V end was cut by 2 bases, the J end by 4 bases, with 11 bases between.

In nucleotides, the CDR3 is TGCGCCAGCAGCTTTTCGGGGGGGGGCCGAGAGACCCAGTACTTC. Its translation is CASSFSGGGRETQYF. The V and J genes are TRBV5-1 and TRBJ2-5; 8 bases align to TRBD2. The germline V gene encodes CDR1 SGHRS and CDR2 YFSETQ. The CDR3 totals 15 residues. Unmatched junction bases numbered 7, after V lost 2 bases and J lost 4 bases.

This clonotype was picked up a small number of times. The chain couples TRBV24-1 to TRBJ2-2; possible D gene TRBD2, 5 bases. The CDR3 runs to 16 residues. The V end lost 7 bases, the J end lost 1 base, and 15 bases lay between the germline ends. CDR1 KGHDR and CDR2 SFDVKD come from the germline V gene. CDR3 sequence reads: CATSHTSSGNTGELFF. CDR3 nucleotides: TGTGCCACCAGCCACACTAGTTCGGGGAACACCGGGGAGCTGTTTTTT.

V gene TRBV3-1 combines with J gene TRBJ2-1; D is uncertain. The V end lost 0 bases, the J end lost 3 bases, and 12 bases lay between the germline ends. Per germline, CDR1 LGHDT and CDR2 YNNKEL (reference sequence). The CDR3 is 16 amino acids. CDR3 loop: CASSQDPRLRYNEQFF. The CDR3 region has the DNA TGTGCCAGCAGCCAAGACCCCCGATTACGCTACAATGAGCAGTTCTTC.